This T cell receptor beta chain stems from a study of OX40 agonist ivuxolimab in advanced cancers. Trimming cost V 9 bases and J 2 bases; bases outside gene matches: 11. Germline values: CDR1 LNHDA, CDR2 SQIVND (reference sequence). The CDR3 extends over 15 amino acids. Assay: immunoSEQ multiplex PCR; the TCRdb copy retains only in-frame clones and omits some. The sample lists 150,000 to 190,000 clones, 85% to 95% occurring once. The sequence was obtained from an adult with an advanced solid tumor such as melanoma, head and neck, liver or kidney cancer. Sequenced material: CD4+ or CD8+ T cells sorted from blood, taken in a trial of the OX40 agonist ivuxolimab. The rearrangement uses TRBV19 and TRBJ1-2; 8 bases are shared with TRBD1. CDR3 protein: CASNFRDRPNYGYTF. DNA for the CDR3: TGTGCCAGCAATTTCCGGGACAGGCCGAACTATGGCTACACCTTC. Full variable domain (rest looked up from reference TRBV19 and TRBJ1-2): DGGITQSPKYLFRKEGQNVTLSCEQNLNHDAMYWYRQDPGQGLRLIYYSQIVNDFQKGDIAEGYSVSREKKESFPLTVTSAQKNPTAFYLCASNFRDRPNYGYTFGSGTRLTVV.